This T cell receptor (beta chain) was profiled in a study of identical twins. Notes on the study in general: Insertions were fewer in abundant cord blood beta clonotypes, whereas memory repertoires showed none of this pattern. Invariant T cells like MAIT and iNKT could partly confound the zero-insertion analyses.

As for this clonotype: As yet, its antigen is unknown.

A universal primer site was created by template switching, with the cDNA bearing unique molecular identifiers. One entry per CDR3 protein results from TCRdb running MiXCR on the 5' RACE reads. The table includes more than 200,000 distinct CDR3 sequences, more than 12% detected once. Germline V gene data show CDR1 as DFQATT and CDR2 as SNEGSKA (reference sequence). This CDR3 has 15 amino acids. The V segment lost 3 bases and the J segment 2 bases; nucleotides outside the gene matches: 7. The V and J genes are TRBV20-1 and TRBJ2-5; 9 bases are shared with TRBD1. Sample: memory (CD45RO+) T cells sorted from blood. The receptor was derived from a woman aged 18-30 years in good health. The CDR3 bases are TGCAGTGCTAGCGGACAGGGGATATCGCAAGAGACCCAGTACTTC. Residues: CSASGQGISQETQYF.